Listed below are T cell receptor beta chains from one sample, sequenced in a study of blood T cell repertoires in COVID-19. Profiling relied on immunoSEQ multiplex PCR, and the TCRdb table lists in-frame clones only, not all of them. The sample contains around 190,000 clones, around 85% of which appear only once. The specimen was peripheral blood. The source of these receptors is a woman aged 55-69 years with acute or convalescent COVID-19. CDR3s include the opening cysteine and the closing phenylalanine or tryptophan. The D gene is left open where the match is weak. Rows may omit the clone size; those that give it use once, few, many or a size class.

>TRBV7-2|-|-|TRBJ2-7
CASSLLSRDGYEQYF
TGTGCCAGCAGCTTACTTTCCAGGGATGGCTACGAGCAGTACTTC
>TRBV2|-|-|TRBJ2-3
CASLESDTQYF
TGTGCCAGCCTAGAATCAGATACGCAGTATTTT
>TRBV15|-|-|TRBJ1-4
CATSRGGVTNEKLFF
TGTGCCACCAGCAGAGGCGGGGTGACTAATGAAAAACTGTTTTTT
>TRBV9|-|-|TRBJ1-3
CASSNTGNTIYF
TGTGCCAGCAGCAACACTGGAAACACCATATATTTT
>TRBV10-1|-|-|TRBJ2-3
CASSRDSVTDTQYF
TGCGCCAGCAGTAGGGACTCCGTCACAGATACGCAGTATTTT
>TRBV6-1|-|TRBD2|TRBJ2-7
CASSEWESRGASGSFYEQYF
TGTGCCAGCAGTGAATGGGAGTCTCGGGGCGCTAGCGGGAGCTTTTACGAGCAGTACTTC
>TRBV19|-|-|TRBJ2-2
CASGRGGGYTGELFF
TGTGCCAGTGGCCGAGGGGGAGGGTACACCGGGGAGCTGTTTTTT
>TRBV5-4|-|TRBD1|TRBJ1-1
CASRVGQGGGGTEAFF
TGTGCCAGCAGAGTGGGACAGGGAGGGGGAGGCACTGAAGCTTTCTTT
>TRBV24-1|-|-|TRBJ1-2
CATSDLGGDGYTF
TGTGCCACCAGTGATTTGGGGGGGGATGGCTACACCTTC
>TRBV10-3|-|TRBD2|TRBJ2-2
CAIKGGLAGSTGELFF
TGTGCCATCAAGGGGGGGCTAGCGGGCTCCACCGGGGAGCTGTTTTTT
>TRBV10-1|-|-|TRBJ2-2
CASSETGSGELFF
TGCGCCAGCAGTGAGACGGGGTCCGGGGAGCTGTTTTTT
>TRBV2|-|-|TRBJ1-5
CATATGINQPQHF
TGTGCCACCGCAACAGGGATTAATCAGCCCCAGCATTTT
>TRBV4-1|-|-|TRBJ2-7
CASSQAREVAYEQYF
TGCGCCAGCAGCCAAGCGAGGGAGGTCGCCTACGAGCAGTACTTC
>TRBV5-1|few|TRBD1|TRBJ1-1
CASSSGTAMNTEAFF
TGCGCCAGCAGCTCCGGGACAGCGATGAACACTGAAGCTTTCTTT
>TRBV6-5|once|-|TRBJ1-2
CASSYSGRNYGYTF
TGTGCCAGCAGTTACAGCGGCCGTAACTATGGCTACACCTTC
>TRBV5-1|-|-|TRBJ2-1
CASRGEFSGDEQFF
TGCGCCAGCCGGGGAGAGTTTAGTGGCGATGAGCAGTTCTTC
>TRBV30|-|-|TRBJ1-2
CAWSPPGYYGYTF
TGTGCCTGGAGTCCCCCCGGGTACTATGGCTACACCTTC
>TRBV25-1|once|-|TRBJ1-1
CASSGGASAFF
TGTGCCAGCAGTGGGGGCGCGTCGGCTTTCTTT
>TRBV2|once|-|TRBJ2-5
CLLLERPGGETQYF
TGCCTCCTCCTAGAGAGGCCAGGAGGGGAGACCCAGTACTTC
>TRBV15|-|TRBD1|TRBJ1-2
CATSRDRGGDYGYTF
TGTGCCACCAGCAGAGATCGAGGGGGCGACTATGGCTACACCTTC
>TRBV6-4|few|TRBD1|TRBJ2-3
CASSASGQGADTQYF
TGTGCCAGCAGCGCCTCCGGACAGGGCGCAGATACGCAGTATTTT
>TRBV6-5|-|TRBD1|TRBJ1-5
CASSTDRFNQPQHF
TGTGCCAGCAGTACGGACAGGTTCAATCAGCCCCAGCATTTT
>TRBV6-2/TRBV6-3|-|TRBD1|TRBJ1-4
CASSPQGNGEKLFF
TGTGCCAGCAGTCCACAGGGGAACGGTGAAAAACTGTTTTTT
>TRBV6-1|-|-|TRBJ1-1
CASSVAGGDTEAFF
TGTGCCAGCAGTGTAGCGGGAGGGGACACTGAAGCTTTCTTT
>TRBV24-1|-|-|TRBJ1-1
CATSDPGDVGVAFF
TGTGCCACCAGTGACCCGGGAGACGTCGGGGTTGCTTTCTTT
>TRBV5-1|-|TRBD1|TRBJ1-1
CASSRGTGYDTEAFF
TGCGCCAGCAGCCGGGGGACAGGGTACGACACTGAAGCTTTCTTT
>TRBV6-5|-|TRBD2|TRBJ2-2
CASRLAGHTGELFF
TGTGCCAGCCGACTAGCGGGGCACACCGGGGAGCTGTTTTTT
>TRBV5-1|-|-|TRBJ1-1
CASSLVGLGNTEAFF
TGCGCCAGCAGCTTGGTTGGCCTTGGGAACACTGAAGCTTTCTTT
>TRBV30|-|-|TRBJ1-5
CAWSQGGGNQPQHF
TGTGCCTGGAGTCAAGGGGGGGGCAATCAGCCCCAGCATTTT
>TRBV9|once|TRBD2|TRBJ2-1
CASSVARVAGGNEQFF
TGTGCCAGCAGCGTAGCTAGGGTAGCGGGAGGCAATGAGCAGTTCTTC
>TRBV5-1|many|TRBD2|TRBJ2-1
CASSLELAGRNEQFF
TGCGCCAGCAGCTTGGAGCTAGCGGGTAGAAATGAGCAGTTCTTC
>TRBV28|-|TRBD1|TRBJ1-4
CASRDRREKLFF
TGTGCCAGCCGGGACAGACGCGAAAAACTGTTTTTT
>TRBV11-2|-|TRBD2|TRBJ2-2
CASSFLLAGVRVELFF
TGTGCCAGCAGCTTTTTACTAGCGGGAGTTCGGGTGGAGCTGTTTTTT
>TRBV6-2/TRBV6-3|-|TRBD2|TRBJ2-1
CASSYVREGLEQFF
TGTGCCAGCAGTTACGTACGGGAGGGGTTGGAGCAGTTCTTC
>TRBV5-1|-|-|TRBJ2-4
CASSLSTGENIQYF
TGCGCCAGCAGCTTGTCAACAGGTGAAAACATTCAGTACTTC
>TRBV3-1/TRBV3-2|-|-|TRBJ1-2
CASSQWGGAIGYTF
TGTGCCAGCAGCCAGTGGGGAGGAGCGATAGGCTACACCTTC
>TRBV30|-|-|TRBJ2-1
CAWSVSGGYNEQFF
TGTGCCTGGAGTGTTAGCGGAGGCTACAATGAGCAGTTCTTC
>TRBV6-5|-|-|TRBJ2-2
CASMGVRGGELFF
TGTGCCAGCATGGGGGTCAGGGGCGGGGAGCTGTTTTTT
>TRBV3-1/TRBV3-2|-|-|TRBJ2-2
CASFLGAAAAGELFF
TGTGCCAGCTTCCTAGGAGCGGCGGCGGCCGGGGAGCTGTTTTTT
>TRBV5-1|once|-|TRBJ1-1
CASSLGTTGRSTEAFF
TGCGCCAGCAGCTTGGGGACGACAGGTAGGAGCACTGAAGCTTTCTTT
>TRBV5-8|-|-|TRBJ1-5
CASSLESSFSRNQPQHF
TGTGCCAGCAGCTTGGAATCTAGCTTCAGCCGCAATCAGCCCCAGCATTTT
>TRBV5-1|-|-|TRBJ2-3
CASSPTPRDTQYF
TGCGCCAGCAGCCCTACCCCTAGGGATACGCAGTATTTT
>TRBV30|-|-|TRBJ2-3
CAWNLADTQYF
TGTGCCTGGAACCTAGCAGATACGCAGTATTTT
>TRBV7-3|few|-|TRBJ2-1
CASSLNPNEQFF
TGTGCCAGCAGCTTAAATCCGAATGAGCAGTTCTTC
>TRBV7-6|-|TRBD1|TRBJ1-1
CASSLGVTGVDTEAFF
TGTGCCAGCAGCTTAGGGGTGACAGGGGTGGACACTGAAGCTTTCTTT
>TRBV19|-|-|TRBJ2-2
CASIGRNGELFF
TGTGCCAGTATTGGGAGGAACGGGGAGCTGTTTTTT
>TRBV30|-|-|TRBJ2-1
CAWSASAPGVQFF
TGTGCCTGGAGTGCGAGCGCGCCCGGGGTGCAGTTCTTC